Following are 27 T cell receptor beta chains from one sample sequenced in a study of cytotoxic CD8 clonotypes in ibrutinib-treated CLL. This table comes from immunoSEQ multiplex PCR, and its TCRdb copy is limited to in-frame clones, with some not included. This sample yields 250,000 or so clones, of which less than 75% are seen a single time; 15% to 19% belongs to the top ten. The sample here was PBMCs, taken after 24 months of ibrutinib treatment. These receptor sequences come from a human donor with chronic lymphocytic leukemia.

The J gene is TRBJ2-2, the V gene TRBV28; D ambiguous. Germline V gene data show CDR1 as MDHEN and CDR2 as SYDVKM. Trimming left V 6 bases short and J 2 bases short, with 7 bases between. This CDR3 is 13 amino acids long. The CDR3 loop is CASRSINTGELFF. Here the CDR3 DNA reads TGTGCCAGCAGGAGTATAAACACCGGGGAGCTGTTTTTT.

The rearrangement links TRBV25-1 to TRBJ2-4; D possibly corresponds to TRBD1 (6 bases). Germline V gene sequence: CDR1 MGHDK, CDR2 SYGVNS. The CDR3 loop spans 14 amino acids. Between the trimmed V and J ends, which lost 4 bases and 0 bases, there was a span of 7 bases. CDR3 nucleotide sequence: TGTGCCAGCAGTGGGACAGTAGCCAAAAACATTCAGTACTTC. Translation: CASSGTVAKNIQYF.

This clone occurred once. This chain uses TRBV7-3 with TRBJ2-2; 7 nucleotides agree with TRBD1. The CDR3 totals 15 residues. Germline V lookup: CDR1 SGHTA, CDR2 FQGTGA. The J segment lost 3 bases and the V segment lost 5 bases, leaving 6 bases of the junction unmatched. The CDR3 DNA reads as TGTGCCAGCAGCGACGGGACAGAAGACACCGGGGAGCTGTTTTTT. Residues: CASSDGTEDTGELFF. Drawing the rest from reference TRBV7-3 and TRBJ2-2, the complete variable domain is GAGVSQTPSNKVTEKGKYVELRCDPISGHTALYWYRQSLGQGPEFLIYFQGTGAADDSGLPNDRFFAVRPEGSVSTLKIQRTERGDSAVYLCASSDGTEDTGELFFGEGSRLTVL.

The V and J genes are TRBV5-1 and TRBJ2-1, with no clear D. The CDR3 extends over 13 amino acids. V was cut by 0 bases and J by 6 bases, with 7 bases left in between. CDR1 is SGHRS, CDR2 YFSETQ, per germline. CDR3 in amino acids: CASSLDSLNEQFF. The CDR3 DNA reads TGCGCCAGCAGCTTGGACAGCCTCAATGAGCAGTTCTTC. Using reference TRBV5-1 and TRBJ2-1 for the parts outside the CDR3, the full variable domain is KAGVTQTPRYLIKTRGQQVTLSCSPISGHRSVSWYQQTPGQGLQFLFEYFSETQRNKGNFPGRFSGRQFSNSRSEMNVSTLELGDSALYLCASSLDSLNEQFFGPGTRLTVL.

The chain links TRBV6-5 to TRBJ2-6; D unclear. This CDR3 comprises 13 residues. Trimming shortened V by 10 bases and J by 6 bases, and 13 bases separated the two germline ends. The germline gives CDR1 MNHEY, CDR2 SVGAGI. The CDR3 loop is CATQSWEANVLTF. The DNA of the CDR3 is TGTGCCACCCAAAGTTGGGAGGCCAACGTCCTGACTTTC.

J is TRBJ1-1 and V is TRBV4-1; the D is unclear. CDR3 length: 14 residues. Trimming removed 4 bases from V and 1 base from J, with 10 bases in between. CDR1 is MGHRA and CDR2 is YSYEKL in the germline V gene. The CDR3 DNA reads TGCGCCAGCAGCCGAGATCTCGGGAACACTGAAGCTTTCTTT. Translated: CASSRDLGNTEAFF.

V usage is TRBV9 and J usage is TRBJ2-1, with no clear D. V was shortened by 1 base and J by 1 base, with 9 bases between the two germline ends. The CDR3 is made up of 15 amino acids. Per germline, CDR1 SGDLS and CDR2 YYNGEE. The CDR3 coding sequence is TGTGCCAGCAGCGTACTGGGGTCATCCTACAATGAGCAGTTCTTC. Amino acid sequence: CASSVLGSSYNEQFF.

The V gene is TRBV27, the J gene TRBJ1-1; D not certain. This CDR3 region has 13 residues. Germline CDR1 and CDR2: MNHEY and SMNVEV (reference sequence). V was trimmed by 1 base and J by 4 bases, leaving 7 bases between them. The CDR3 bases are TGTGCCAGCAGTTTATTCATGGGCACTGAAGCTTTCTTT. As protein: CASSLFMGTEAFF.

This sequence joins TRBV2 and TRBJ2-1; D call uncertain. Germline values: CDR1 SNHLY, CDR2 FYNNEI. CDR3 length: 14 amino acids. V lost 2 bases and J lost 6, with 11 bases in between. CDR3: CASSETGATNEQFF. Here the CDR3 DNA reads TGTGCCAGCAGTGAAACCGGAGCGACCAATGAGCAGTTCTTC. The full variable domain, with the rest looked up from reference TRBV2 and TRBJ2-1, is EPEVTQTPSHQVTQMGQEVILRCVPISNHLYFYWYRQILGQKVEFLVSFYNNEISEKSEIFDDQFSVERPDGSNFTLKIRSTKLEDSAMYFCASSETGATNEQFFGPGTRLTVL.

V usage is TRBV6-6 and J usage is TRBJ2-1, with TRBD2 matching 10 bases. V shed 5 bases, J shed 7 bases, and the junction held 11 bases outside the gene matches. This CDR3 region has 16 residues. Germline values: CDR1 MNHNY, CDR2 SVGAGI (reference sequence). The CDR3 reads CASSPPLAGAVNEQFF. CDR3 DNA: TGTGCCAGCAGTCCCCCGCTAGCGGGAGCAGTAAATGAGCAGTTCTTC.

V is TRBV19 and J is TRBJ1-5; D is perhaps TRBD1 (5 bases). Germline loops: CDR1 LNHDA, CDR2 SQIVND (reference sequence). This CDR3 is 16 amino acids long. V shed 5 bases and J shed 4 bases, with 18 bases lying between them. CDR3 bases: TGTGCCAGTAGTCCCCAACGGATAAGGGGTAATCAGCCCCAGCATTTT. It encodes CASSPQRIRGNQPQHF.

The chain couples TRBV2 to TRBJ2-7; D might be TRBD2 (6 bases). Germline-derived CDR1 and CDR2 are SNHLY and FYNNEI. Deletions cut 7 bases from V and 5 bases from J, with 18 bases between. CDR3 length: 14 amino acids. For the CDR3, the DNA is TGTGCCAGCAAGGAGGGATACGGGTTCGACGAGCAGTACTTC. Translation: CASKEGYGFDEQYF.

The V and J genes are TRBV11-3 and TRBJ2-3; 7 bases align to TRBD2. Germline V gene lookup returns CDR1 SGHNT and CDR2 YENEEA. The CDR3 loop spans 17 amino acids. Losses at the gene ends were 3 bases for V and 1 base for J; bases not matched to a gene: 10. The CDR3 sequence: CASSFTGSGSRTDTQYF. CDR3 sequence (DNA): TGTGCCAGCAGCTTCACGGGTAGCGGGTCCCGCACAGATACGCAGTATTTT.

The chain recombines TRBV29-1 with TRBJ2-3; 8 bases fit TRBD1. This CDR3 contains 13 residues. Germline assignment: CDR1 SQVTM and CDR2 ANQGSEA. The V gene end was trimmed by 5 bases and the J gene end by 3 bases; junction bases not matched to a gene: 4. CDR3 nucleotide sequence: TGCAGCGTTATACGGACAGGGACAGATACGCAGTATTTT. This gives the protein CSVIRTGTDTQYF.

J is TRBJ2-3 and V is TRBV11-1; 9 nucleotides agree with TRBD1. Germline V gene data show CDR1 as SGHAT and CDR2 as FQDESV (reference sequence). The CDR3 is 17 residues long. Unmatched junction bases numbered 11, after V lost 4 bases and J lost 3 bases. The chain's CDR3 is CASSSWSGTGPTDTQYF. CDR3 DNA: TGTGCCAGCAGCTCCTGGTCCGGGACAGGGCCGACAGATACGCAGTATTTT.

There are a few counts of this clone. J is TRBJ1-2 and V is TRBV11-1; TRBD1 aligns across 9 bases. This CDR3 is built from 14 residues. Germline trimming cut 6 bases from V and 8 bases from J; bases unmatched to any gene: 10. CDR1 is SGHAT, CDR2 FQDESV, per germline (reference sequence). The CDR3 DNA reads as TGTGCCAGCAGTTTGGACAGGGGAGAGATCGGCTACACCTTC. Its translation is CASSLDRGEIGYTF.

This chain connects TRBV13 to TRBJ1-3; maybe TRBD1 (5 bases). This CDR3 contains 16 residues. V was cut by 1 base and J by 0 bases, with 10 bases left in between. Germline V gives CDR1 PRHDT, CDR2 FYEKMQ (reference sequence). CDR3 coding DNA: TGTGCCAGCAGCTTAGAGGGCAGGGCCTCTGGAAACACCATATATTTT. Translation: CASSLEGRASGNTIYF. The full variable domain, rest sourced from reference TRBV13 and TRBJ1-3, is AAGVIQSPRHLIKEKRETATLKCYPIPRHDTVYWYQQGPGQDPQFLISFYEKMQSDKGSIPDRFSAQQFSDYHSELNMSSLELGDSALYFCASSLEGRASGNTIYFGEGSWLTVV.

V usage is TRBV29-1 and J usage is TRBJ1-4, with D perhaps matching TRBD1 (5 bases). Trimming shortened V by 4 bases and J by 4 bases, and 19 bases separated the two germline ends. The CDR3 has 16 amino acids. The germline gives CDR1 SQVTM, CDR2 ANQGSEA. The CDR3 DNA is TGCAGCGTTGGGTTCATCGATGGGACCTTTAATGAAAAACTGTTTTTT. It codes for CSVGFIDGTFNEKLFF.

The chain is built from TRBV6-5 and TRBJ2-1; perhaps TRBD1 as D (6 bases). Trimming left V 7 bases short and J 5 bases short, with 18 bases between. The CDR3 is made up of 15 amino acids. Looked up from germline, CDR1 is MNHEY and CDR2 is SVGAGI. CDR3 nucleotides: TGTGCCAGCACCCCGGTGTCGGACAGTCACAATGAGCAGTTCTTC. It specifies CASTPVSDSHNEQFF.

The chain carries TRBV6-5 and TRBJ2-1; either TRBD1 or TRBD2 may fit D (5 bases each). Trimming removed 1 base from V and 5 bases from J, with 9 bases in between. CDR1 is MNHEY and CDR2 is SVGAGI in the germline V gene. This CDR3 contains 14 residues. The CDR3 protein is CASSYFPGHNEQFF. The CDR3 DNA is TGTGCCAGCAGTTACTTCCCGGGGCACAATGAGCAGTTCTTC.

The rearrangement joins TRBV6-6 to TRBJ2-5; TRBD1 matches at 9 bases. The CDR3 has 15 amino acids. V trimming: 5 bases; J trimming: 2 bases; junction bases outside the gene matches: 6. Germline V gene lookup returns CDR1 MNHNY and CDR2 SVGAGI (reference sequence). The CDR3 nucleotides read TGTGCCAGCAGTGACAGGGGGGCCTTACAAGAGACCCAGTACTTC. Amino acids: CASSDRGALQETQYF.

This chain connects TRBV18 to TRBJ2-7; 7 nucleotides agree with TRBD1. CDR3 size: 16 residues. In germline, CDR1 is KGHSH, CDR2 LQKENI. With 3 bases clipped from V and 3 bases from J, the junction kept 11 bases outside the gene matches. Here the CDR3 DNA reads TGTGCCAGCTCACCCTCCTCCGAGACAGGGCTCTACGAGCAGTACTTC. Translating it yields CASSPSSETGLYEQYF. The full variable domain, with the rest looked up from reference TRBV18 and TRBJ2-7, is NAGVMQNPRHLVRRRGQEARLRCSPMKGHSHVYWYRQLPEEGLKFMVYLQKENIIDESGMPKERFSAEFPKEGPSILRIQQVVRGDSAAYFCASSPSSETGLYEQYFGPGTRLTVT.

The chain employs TRBV29-1 and TRBJ2-6; D is unclear. This CDR3 is 13 amino acids long. Germline-derived CDR1 and CDR2 are SQVTM and ANQGSEA. The V end lost 4 bases, the J end lost 2 bases, and 6 bases lay between the germline ends. CDR3 residues: CSVVETGANVLTF. CDR3 nucleotide sequence: TGCAGCGTTGTGGAGACTGGGGCCAACGTCCTGACTTTC. Full variable domain (remainder filled in from reference TRBV29-1 and TRBJ2-6): SAVISQKPSRDICQRGTSLTIQCQVDSQVTMMFWYRQQPGQSLTLIATANQGSEATYESGFVIDKFPISRPNLTFSTLTVSNMSPEDSSIYLCSVVETGANVLTFGAGSRLTVL.

The CDR3: CASSSQGARNGELFF. For the CDR3, the DNA is TGTGCCAGCAGTTCCCAGGGGGCACGGAACGGGGAGCTGTTTTTT. The chain joins TRBV27 to TRBJ2-2; TRBD1 agrees at 8 bases. This CDR3 has 15 amino acids. Germline values: CDR1 MNHEY, CDR2 SMNVEV (reference sequence). J lost 7 bases, V lost 4 bases, and 8 bases had no gene match.

The V gene is TRBV4-1, the J gene TRBJ2-7; 8 nucleotides align to TRBD2. The CDR3 length is 17 residues. The germline gives CDR1 MGHRA, CDR2 YSYEKL. Unmatched junction bases numbered 13, after V lost 0 bases and J lost 6 bases. DNA for the CDR3: TGCGCCAGCAGCCAAGATGTGGGGAGCGGGAGTTTCTCCGAGCAGTACTTC. Protein sequence: CASSQDVGSGSFSEQYF.

The chain is built from TRBV19 and TRBJ1-1, with no clear D. CDR3 length: 12 amino acids. V lost 3 bases and J lost 5, with 7 bases in between. The germline V gene encodes CDR1 LNHDA and CDR2 SQIVND (reference sequence). The CDR3 loop is CASSMIGTEAFF. CDR3 coding DNA: TGTGCCAGTAGTATGATAGGAACTGAAGCTTTCTTT.

The count of this clone is one. At one boundary the junction diverges from the germline segment, which might be a read error. The gene calls are TRBV7-9 and TRBJ2-7; 9 nucleotides align to TRBD1. Germline V lookup: CDR1 SEHNR, CDR2 FQNEAQ (reference sequence). This CDR3 spans 13 amino acids. This CDR3 is CASSQRDGTGYNF. The DNA for the CDR3 is TGTGCCAGCAGCCAGCGAGACGGGACAGGGTATAACTTC.